This TCR beta chain came from a study of CXCR3-negative and CXCR3-positive naive CD8 T cells. cDNA libraries for TRB were generated by 5' RACE incorporating UMI labels. Following a re-call of the 5' RACE reads, TCRdb has one entry per CDR3 protein and lacks DNA. The sample has about 5,000 distinct CDR3 sequences, and its top ten clones hold roughly 2%. This clonotype ranks as medium-sized in terms of frequency. Its antigen is not identified. The germline V gene has CDR1 SEHNR and CDR2 FQNEAQ (reference sequence). The CDR3 spans 15 residues. Study-wide results and caveats: Both naive subsets had comparably high diversity; memory CD8+ cells much lower. Fresh PBMCs went into most assays, and CXCR3 expression partly declined after cryopreservation.

This clonotype was obtained from a human donor in good health. Some clones in this sample may be carry-over from other donors' samples. The genes are TRBV7-9 and TRBJ2-5. The sequencing input was naive CXCR3- CD8+ T cells from blood. Subset noted: CD45RO-CCR7+CD27+CD95- naive CD8+ T cells lacking CXCR3 (TNR3-). Here the CDR3 reads CASSLAHGTQETQYF.